The 20 T cell receptor beta chains reported below all come from one sample, sequenced in a study of regulatory T cells in long-lasting Graves disease. Arm-PCR with iRepertoire HTBI primers amplified the CDR3 regions for these TCR beta libraries. TCRdb analysed the multiplex PCR reads with MiXCR anew, one entry per CDR3 protein. The data show under 250,000 distinct CDR3 sequences, roughly 21% seen once. Time point: newly diagnosed GD, antithyroid drugs for less than 3 months. TCR sequences were obtained from RNA taken from PBMCs. The starting material was peripheral blood mononuclear cells (PBMCs), obtained at new diagnosis, from a patient treated with antithyroid drugs. All receptors derive from a female donor with Graves disease.

V gene TRBV12-3 or TRBV12-4 combines with J gene TRBJ2-2, with 11 nucleotides matching TRBD2. The J segment lost 7 bases and the V segment lost 5 bases, leaving 9 bases of the junction unmatched. The CDR3 extends over 16 amino acids. In nucleotides, the CDR3 is TGTGCCAGCAGTGAGAATAGCGGGGGGGCAGGCGGGGAGCTGTTTTTT. Translating it yields CASSENSGGAGGELFF.

This clonotype was observed a handful of times. The chain carries TRBV2 and TRBJ2-4, with TRBD1 as a possible D gene (6 bases). The J call may be mistaken, given a closer DNA end match to TRBJ2-5. This CDR3 has 13 residues. Germline lookup yields CDR1 SNHLY and CDR2 FYNNEI. CDR3 coding DNA: TGTGCCAGCAGTGGCAGGGGCCAAGAGACCCAGTACTTC. Its protein is CASSGRGQETQYF.

The chain carries TRBV20-1 and TRBJ1-1; D possibly corresponds to TRBD1 (6 bases). Germline V CDR1 and CDR2: DFQATT, SNEGSKA (reference sequence). Deletions cut 3 bases from V and 4 bases from J, with 21 bases between. CDR3 length: 16 residues. This CDR3 is CSASDGGQVGGTEAFF. CDR3 in DNA: TGCAGTGCTAGTGACGGGGGGCAGGTCGGGGGCACTGAAGCTTTCTTT.

The table lists this clonotype with many counts. This chain joins TRBV20-1 and TRBJ1-3, with D hard to call. The germline V and J ends were trimmed by 1 base and 0 bases, with 10 bases remaining between them. This CDR3 has 15 residues. CDR1 is DFQATT and CDR2 is SNEGSKA in the germline V gene (reference sequence). This CDR3 reads CSARVPPASGNTIYF. Written as DNA, the CDR3 is TGCAGTGCTAGAGTGCCCCCAGCCTCTGGAAACACCATATATTTT.

On this clonotype itself: A clone one base away is much larger, so this may be a read error. J is TRBJ1-6 and V is TRBV10-3; perhaps TRBD1 as D (5 bases). Germline V lookup: CDR1 ENHRY, CDR2 SYGVKD. Trimming shortened V by 5 bases and J by 0 bases, and 11 bases separated the two germline ends. This CDR3 has 16 amino acids. This chain's CDR3 is CAISRDASSYNSPLHF. In nucleotides, the CDR3 is TGTGCCATCAGTCGGGACGCGAGCTCCTATAATTCACCCCTCCACTTT.

At least ten counts were recorded for this clonotype. The genes are TRBV20-1 and TRBJ2-7; 16 bases fit TRBD2. Germline V gene lookup returns CDR1 DFQATT and CDR2 SNEGSKA (reference sequence). This CDR3 is 16 amino acids long. The ends lost 7 bases at V and 1 base at J; junction bases unmatched: 7. The CDR3 here is CSVSGTSGGASYEQYF. The CDR3 coding sequence is TGCAGTGTCTCTGGGACTAGCGGGGGGGCGTCCTACGAGCAGTACTTC.

This clonotype appeared many times. The chain combines TRBV30 with TRBJ2-7; 7 bases map to TRBD2. Germline V gene lookup returns CDR1 GTSNPN and CDR2 SVGIG (reference sequence). CDR3 length equals 15 residues. After removal of 3 bases from V and 0 bases from J, the junction contained 8 bases not matched to a gene. CDR3 residues: CAWRPGLGNSYEQYF. The CDR3 DNA sequence: TGTGCCTGGAGACCTGGACTAGGGAACTCCTACGAGCAGTACTTC.

This clonotype was seen ten or more times. The J gene is TRBJ1-2, the V gene TRBV19, with 9 positions matching TRBD1. CDR3 size: 15 residues. V was pared by 5 bases and J by 4 bases, with 8 bases of the junction left unmatched. The germline gives CDR1 LNHDA, CDR2 SQIVND (reference sequence). The CDR3 region is CASSALDRGRYGYTF. DNA for the CDR3: TGTGCCAGTAGTGCACTGGACAGGGGACGCTATGGCTACACCTTC.

This clonotype was detected many times. The chain is built from TRBV12-3 or TRBV12-4 and TRBJ1-5; D gene unclear. Trimming cost V 6 bases and J 5 bases, with 8 bases left between them. The CDR3 runs to 12 residues. This chain's CDR3 is CASRGFDQPQHF. DNA of the CDR3: TGTGCCAGCAGGGGGTTCGATCAGCCCCAGCATTTT.

The chain links TRBV19 to TRBJ2-7, with D maybe TRBD2 (5 bases). Deletions cut 8 bases from V and 6 bases from J, with 14 bases between. This CDR3 region has 12 residues. Germline CDR1 LNHDA, CDR2 SQIVND (reference sequence). The CDR3: CASGSFRGEQYF. CDR3 in DNA: TGTGCCAGTGGTTCTTTCCGGGGCGAGCAGTACTTC.

This clonotype has ten or more counts. The chain uses TRBV18 and TRBJ1-3; a possible D gene is TRBD1 (6 bases). The CDR3 contains 14 residues. V was trimmed by 5 bases and J by 0 bases, leaving 8 bases between them. Germline V CDR1 and CDR2: KGHSH, LQKENI. CDR3: CASSDRNSGNTIYF. CDR3 in DNA: TGTGCCAGCTCAGACAGGAACTCTGGAAACACCATATATTTT.

This clonotype showed up many times. This chain uses TRBV10-3 with TRBJ2-1, with 7 positions matching TRBD2. Trimming at V came to 8 bases and at J to 6 bases, leaving 7 bases not matched to a gene. Germline V CDR1 and CDR2: ENHRY, SYGVKD. The CDR3 length is 13 residues. CDR3 region: CAIAAGEFNEQFF. CDR3 nucleotide sequence: TGTGCCATCGCCGCGGGAGAGTTCAATGAGCAGTTCTTC.

The chain has TRBV10-3 and TRBJ2-7, with D maybe TRBD1 (6 bases). The CDR3 covers 12 residues. Germline-derived CDR1 and CDR2 are ENHRY and SYGVKD. Trimming stripped 6 bases from V and 7 bases from J, with 13 bases between. CDR3 bases: TGTGCCATCAGCTCCAGCAGGGGTGAGCAGTACTTC. Translation gives CAISSSRGEQYF.

This clonotype appeared many times. J is TRBJ1-1 and V is TRBV6-2 or TRBV6-3; D unresolved. The CDR3 has 17 amino acids. The germline V and J ends were trimmed by 4 bases and 1 base, with 19 bases remaining between them. The germline gives CDR1 MNHEY, CDR2 SVGEGT. CDR3 nucleotide sequence: TGTGCCAGCAGTTCCCCCCCTTTCCGGCAAGAGAACACTGAAGCTTTCTTT. The encoded protein is CASSSPPFRQENTEAFF.

The table lists this clonotype with many counts. This chain uses TRBV29-1 with TRBJ2-1; 7 nucleotides agree with TRBD1. The V and J ends lost 1 base and 3 bases, in that order; junction bases with no gene match: 12. CDR1 SQVTM and CDR2 ANQGSEA come from the germline V gene. The length of the CDR3 is 17 residues. The CDR3 DNA sequence: TGCAGCGTTGAAGCCTCGGGACAGTTCTATGACTACAATGAGCAGTTCTTC. It yields the protein CSVEASGQFYDYNEQFF.

The table lists this clonotype with many counts. The rearrangement joins TRBV20-1 to TRBJ2-6; no clear D gene. The CDR3 loop spans 15 amino acids. The germline gives CDR1 DFQATT, CDR2 SNEGSKA (reference sequence). Trimming stripped 3 bases from V and 0 bases from J, with 9 bases between. DNA for the CDR3: TGCAGTGCTAGTTCCGGCCACTCTGGGGCCAACGTCCTGACTTTC. Amino acids: CSASSGHSGANVLTF.

At least ten counts were recorded for this clonotype. The V and J genes are TRBV7-8 and TRBJ1-4; possible D gene TRBD1, 5 bases. Germline V gene data show CDR1 as SGHVS and CDR2 as FQNEAQ. The CDR3 spans 18 residues. Between the trimmed V and J ends, which lost 1 base and 3 bases, there was a span of 18 bases. CDR3 amino acids: CASSLGGTLGLANEKLFF. The DNA of the CDR3 is TGTGCCAGCAGCTTAGGGGGGACGTTGGGGCTGGCTAATGAAAAACTGTTTTTT.

This chain links TRBV11-1 with TRBJ1-4, with D unresolved. CDR1 and CDR2 (germline): SGHAT, FQDESV (reference sequence). V lost 5 bases and J lost 8, with 18 bases in between. The CDR3 has 15 residues. CDR3 coding DNA: TGTGCCAGCAGCGGAGTGGGGTCGACAAGGGAAAAACTGTTTTTT. Its protein product is CASSGVGSTREKLFF.

The V call is TRBV2, the J call TRBJ2-5; TRBD1 matches 11 bases. The V segment lost 4 bases and the J segment 7 bases; nucleotides outside the gene matches: 2. From germline, CDR1 is SNHLY and CDR2 FYNNEI. This CDR3 contains 13 residues. CDR3 DNA: TGTGCCAGCAGTGGGGGGACAGGGGGGACCCAGTACTTC. This codes for CASSGGTGGTQYF.

The chain links TRBV7-9 to TRBJ1-1; no clear D. The CDR3 is made up of 13 amino acids. V dropped 7 bases and J dropped 1 base, with 10 bases sitting between them. Germline lookup yields CDR1 SEHNR and CDR2 FQNEAQ (reference sequence). The DNA for the CDR3 is TGTGCCAGCACCATGACACCGAACACTGAAGCTTTCTTT. Translating gives CASTMTPNTEAFF.